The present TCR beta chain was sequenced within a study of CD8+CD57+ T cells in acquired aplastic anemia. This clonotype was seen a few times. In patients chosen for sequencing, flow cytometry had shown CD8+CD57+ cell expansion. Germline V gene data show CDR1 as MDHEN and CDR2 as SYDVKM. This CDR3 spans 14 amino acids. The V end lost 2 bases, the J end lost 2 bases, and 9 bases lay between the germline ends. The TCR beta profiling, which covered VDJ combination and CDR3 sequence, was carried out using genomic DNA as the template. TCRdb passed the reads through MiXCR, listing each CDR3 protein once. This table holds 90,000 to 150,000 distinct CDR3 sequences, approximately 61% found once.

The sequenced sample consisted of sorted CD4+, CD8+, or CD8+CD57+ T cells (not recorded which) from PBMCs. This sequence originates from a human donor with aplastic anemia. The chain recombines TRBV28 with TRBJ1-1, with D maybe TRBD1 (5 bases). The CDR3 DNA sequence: TGTGCCAGCAGTTTAACAGGCCCCAACACTGAAGCTTTCTTT. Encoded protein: CASSLTGPNTEAFF.